The 30 T cell receptor beta chains reported below all come from one sample, sequenced in a study of blood T cell repertoires in COVID-19. The data were produced by immunoSEQ multiplex PCR, yet TCRdb's version contains in-frame clones alone and is incomplete. Of 250,000 or so clones listed, more than 70% were seen once; the top ten hold around 12%. The specimen was peripheral blood. These receptors came from a man aged 80 or over with acute or convalescent COVID-19.

The chain couples TRBV28 to TRBJ2-7; 7 bases line up with TRBD2. Germline values: CDR1 MDHEN, CDR2 SYDVKM. The CDR3 extends over 14 amino acids. V was pared by 8 bases and J by 6 bases, with 13 bases of the junction left unmatched. CDR3 protein: CASVGGRVRTEQYF. CDR3 in DNA: TGTGCCAGCGTTGGGGGGAGGGTGAGGACCGAGCAGTACTTC.

This clone was counted between two and nine times. The chain has TRBV10-2 and TRBJ1-4; D perhaps matches TRBD1 (5 bases). The CDR3 spans 17 residues. Trimming stripped 0 bases from V and 0 bases from J, with 11 bases between. From germline, CDR1 is WSHSY and CDR2 SAAADI. The CDR3 nucleotides are TGCGCCAGCAGTGAGTCCCCGGGGGGTTCAACTAATGAAAAACTGTTTTTT. Translating gives CASSESPGGSTNEKLFF.

The chain couples TRBV7-6 to TRBJ1-2, with 8 bases matching TRBD1. Germline CDR1 reads SGHVS; CDR2 reads FNYEAQ. CDR3 length equals 12 residues. V lost 5 bases and J lost 9; bases outside the gene matches: 5. This chain's CDR3 is CASSPDRESYTF. CDR3 in DNA: TGTGCCAGCAGCCCGGACAGGGAGAGCTACACCTTC.

The chain couples TRBV7-8 to TRBJ2-7, with 9 nucleotides matching TRBD2. This CDR3 is built from 17 residues. Germline values: CDR1 SGHVS, CDR2 FQNEAQ. The V segment lost 5 bases and the J segment 2 bases; nucleotides outside the gene matches: 13. For the CDR3, the DNA is TGTGCCAGCAGCCAAGATAAGCTAGCGGGGTCTCCCTACGAGCAGTACTTC. Amino acids: CASSQDKLAGSPYEQYF.

This clone has more than one count but fewer than ten. V gene TRBV27 combines with J gene TRBJ1-2, with D possibly matching TRBD1 (5 bases). The CDR3 length is 13 residues. Germline lookup yields CDR1 MNHEY and CDR2 SMNVEV (reference sequence). V gave up 6 bases and J gave up 5 bases, with 13 bases separating them. CDR3 DNA: TGTGCCAGCAGAGGAGACAGAGTATATGGCTACACCTTC. Its protein product is CASRGDRVYGYTF.

The chain joins TRBV18 to TRBJ2-7; TRBD1 matches 8 bases. The J segment lost 4 bases and the V segment lost 5 bases, leaving 7 bases of the junction unmatched. This CDR3 spans 14 amino acids. The germline CDR1 and CDR2 sequences are KGHSH and LQKENI. Written as DNA, the CDR3 is TGTGCCAGCTCAACCAGACAGGGGAGGTACGAGCAGTACTTC. It yields the protein CASSTRQGRYEQYF.

This clone has only a few counts. CDR3 sequence reads: CASRDRGNQPQHF. CDR3 sequence (DNA): TGTGCCAGCAGGGACAGGGGGAATCAGCCCCAGCATTTT. The chain has TRBV2 and TRBJ1-5, with 10 bases lining up with TRBD1. Germline trimming cut 6 bases from V and 4 bases from J; bases unmatched to any gene: 0. The length of the CDR3 is 13 residues. Germline V gene sequence: CDR1 SNHLY, CDR2 FYNNEI.

The rearrangement links TRBV12-3 or TRBV12-4 to TRBJ2-2; the D is unclear. This CDR3 is built from 13 residues. V was pared by 5 bases and J by 6 bases, with 10 bases between. CDR3 DNA sequence: TGTGCCAGCAGTCTATCTCCCGCCGGGGAGCTGTTTTTT. Residues: CASSLSPAGELFF.

This chain joins TRBV29-1 and TRBJ2-7; 10 bases fit TRBD1. The V and J ends lost 7 bases and 3 bases, in that order; junction bases with no gene match: 3. Germline V gene sequence: CDR1 SQVTM, CDR2 ANQGSEA. This CDR3 is 12 amino acids long. The CDR3 bases are TGCAGCGCTGGGACAGGGGTCTACGAGCAGTACTTC. Its protein product is CSAGTGVYEQYF.

This rearrangement joins TRBV5-4 to TRBJ2-2; TRBD1 might be the D (6 bases). Germline V lookup: CDR1 SGHNT, CDR2 YYREEE (reference sequence). Trimming shortened V by 0 bases and J by 7 bases, and 13 bases separated the two germline ends. This CDR3 spans 15 amino acids. CDR3 region: CASSLGGRKVGELFF. CDR3 coding DNA: TGTGCCAGCAGCTTGGGGGGGCGCAAGGTCGGGGAGCTGTTTTTT.

V usage is TRBV6-6 and J usage is TRBJ2-1, with 10 bases fitting TRBD2. After removal of 7 bases from V and 9 bases from J, the junction contained 12 bases not matched to a gene. Germline lookup yields CDR1 MNHNY and CDR2 SVGAGI (reference sequence). The CDR3 is made up of 15 amino acids. CDR3 DNA sequence: TGTGCCAGCAATCCCCGAGCTAGCGGGAGTGGTGAGCAGTTCTTC. It is translated as CASNPRASGSGEQFF.

J is TRBJ2-5 and V is TRBV28; TRBD1 might be the D (5 bases). The CDR3 loop spans 14 amino acids. The germline V and J ends were trimmed by 2 bases and 2 bases, with 9 bases remaining between them. Germline CDR1 reads MDHEN; CDR2 reads SYDVKM. This chain's CDR3 is CASSLIQGQETQYF. The CDR3 DNA follows: TGTGCCAGCAGTTTAATCCAGGGACAAGAGACCCAGTACTTC.

The rearrangement joins TRBV28 to TRBJ1-2; unclear D gene. The CDR3 contains 14 residues. Germline CDR1 is MDHEN and CDR2 is SYDVKM. The V and J ends lost 4 bases and 4 bases respectively, with 13 bases between them. The CDR3 nucleotides read TGTGCCAGCAGTTCCCCGTCAGATCTCTATGGCTACACCTTC. Its protein product is CASSSPSDLYGYTF.

CDR3 sequence (DNA): TGTGCCAGCAGGGAGGGACTAGCCCAAAGTACAGATACGCAGTATTTT. Its protein is CASREGLAQSTDTQYF. This chain connects TRBV2 to TRBJ2-3; the match to TRBD2 covers 9 bases. The V gene end was trimmed by 6 bases and the J gene end by 3 bases; junction bases not matched to a gene: 10. CDR1 and CDR2 (germline): SNHLY, FYNNEI. This CDR3 spans 16 amino acids.

The chain carries TRBV19 and TRBJ2-3; a possible D gene is TRBD1 (6 bases). V dropped 7 bases and J dropped 4 bases, with 18 bases sitting between them. The CDR3 is 15 residues long. The germline gives CDR1 LNHDA, CDR2 SQIVND (reference sequence). CDR3 nucleotide sequence: TGTGCCAGTAATGTTCGGGACACACCCGCAGATACGCAGTATTTT. This gives the protein CASNVRDTPADTQYF.

In the case of this clone: Additional DNA sequences in this sample encode the identical CDR3. CDR3 in DNA: TGCGCCAGCAGCCCCGGGACAGTTCAAGAGACCCAGTACTTC. This codes for CASSPGTVQETQYF. The chain is built from TRBV5-1 and TRBJ2-5; 7 positions match TRBD1. Germline V gives CDR1 SGHRS, CDR2 YFSETQ. The V segment lost 4 bases and the J segment 2 bases; nucleotides outside the gene matches: 5. This CDR3 spans 14 amino acids.

The V call is TRBV18, the J call TRBJ2-3; 8 bases map to TRBD1. This CDR3 spans 14 amino acids. CDR1 KGHSH and CDR2 LQKENI come from the germline V gene. Losses at the gene ends were 3 bases for V and 3 bases for J; bases not matched to a gene: 2. CDR3 bases: TGTGCCAGCTCACCGGACAGGGTGACAGATACGCAGTATTTT. Its protein is CASSPDRVTDTQYF.

The gene calls are TRBV10-3 and TRBJ1-5; D gene ambiguous. CDR1 ENHRY and CDR2 SYGVKD come from the germline V gene. V shed 6 bases and J shed 0 bases, with 6 bases lying between them. CDR3 length equals 13 residues. The CDR3 loop is CAISRDSNQPQHF. Written as DNA, the CDR3 is TGTGCCATCAGCCGGGATAGCAATCAGCCCCAGCATTTT.

The J gene is TRBJ1-1, the V gene TRBV28; 8 positions match TRBD1. J was trimmed by 1 base and V by 3 bases; bases with no gene match: 1. The CDR3 is 14 residues long. Germline-derived CDR1 and CDR2 are MDHEN and SYDVKM. For the CDR3, the DNA is TGTGCCAGCAGTTTTGGGACAGGGAACACTGAAGCTTTCTTT. Protein product: CASSFGTGNTEAFF. The whole variable domain, remainder taken from reference TRBV28 and TRBJ1-1, is DVKVTQSSRYLVKRTGEKVFLECVQDMDHENMFWYRQDPGLGLRLIYFSYDVKMKEKGDIPEGYSVSREKKERFSLILESASTNQTSMYLCASSFGTGNTEAFFGQGTRLTVV.

The CDR3 region is CASSPSAGGWNEQFF. As DNA, the CDR3 is TGTGCCAGCTCACCGTCGGCGGGGGGGTGGAATGAGCAGTTCTTC. The chain recombines TRBV18 with TRBJ2-1; 9 bases fit TRBD2. This CDR3 contains 15 residues. CDR1 KGHSH and CDR2 LQKENI come from the germline V gene. V lost 3 bases to trimming and J lost 7 bases; unmatched junction nucleotides: 7.

The V gene is TRBV19, the J gene TRBJ1-1; D perhaps matches TRBD1 (6 bases). Trimming stripped 3 bases from V and 6 bases from J, with 20 bases between. The CDR3 has 16 amino acids. Germline CDR1 reads LNHDA; CDR2 reads SQIVND (reference sequence). The CDR3 reads CASSIGGPGPKAEAFF. CDR3 DNA: TGTGCCAGTAGTATTGGGGGCCCAGGGCCGAAGGCTGAAGCTTTCTTT.

CDR3 coding DNA: TGTGCCAGCAGCTTAGGAGGGAGGTACGAAAATGAGCAGTTCTTC. Its translation: CASSLGGRYENEQFF. The chain combines TRBV7-6 with TRBJ2-1; possibly TRBD2 for D (6 bases). V was pared by 1 base and J by 7 bases, with 14 bases between. The CDR3 sequence is 15 residues long. The V gene's germline CDR1 is SGHVS and CDR2 FNYEAQ.

The J gene is TRBJ1-6, the V gene TRBV6-5, with D perhaps TRBD1 (6 bases). The germline V gene has CDR1 MNHEY and CDR2 SVGAGI. The CDR3 is made up of 15 amino acids. V was trimmed by 7 bases and J by 9 bases, leaving 19 bases between them. This chain's CDR3 is CASNPRDTSSSPLHF. The CDR3, as DNA: TGTGCCAGCAATCCTCGGGACACGTCGAGTTCACCCCTCCACTTT.

The chain uses TRBV6-2 or TRBV6-3 and TRBJ2-7; TRBD2 matches at 13 bases. This CDR3 contains 16 residues. CDR1 MNHEY and CDR2 SVGEGT come from the germline V gene. J gave up 5 bases and V 0 bases, and 4 bases lay outside the gene matches. CDR3 amino acids: CASSYSTSGRADEQYF. The CDR3 DNA follows: TGTGCCAGCAGTTACTCTACTAGCGGGAGGGCCGACGAGCAGTACTTC.

The chain joins TRBV7-9 to TRBJ1-1; 8 bases are a match to TRBD1. The CDR3 has 12 amino acids. The V and J ends lost 3 bases and 10 bases, in that order; junction bases with no gene match: 4. Germline V CDR1 and CDR2: SEHNR, FQNEAQ (reference sequence). CDR3 sequence reads: CASSFTGTGAFF. The CDR3 DNA follows: TGTGCCAGCAGCTTTACCGGGACAGGAGCTTTCTTT.

The rearrangement joins TRBV5-1 to TRBJ2-7; D remains ambiguous. Germline CDR1 and CDR2: SGHRS and YFSETQ. This CDR3 comprises 14 residues. The V and J ends lost 4 bases and 0 bases respectively, with 11 bases between them. The DNA of the CDR3 is TGCGCCAGCAGCCCCGCCGGAGCCTCCTACGAGCAGTACTTC. The encoded protein is CASSPAGASYEQYF.

J is TRBJ2-7 and V is TRBV28; TRBD1 might be the D (5 bases). Germline-derived CDR1 and CDR2 are MDHEN and SYDVKM. This CDR3 spans 12 amino acids. Trimming took off 6 bases at V and 10 bases at J, with 16 bases between the two ends. The CDR3 region is CASSSLGARQYF. DNA for the CDR3: TGTGCCAGCAGCTCGCTAGGGGCGCGTCAGTACTTC. Looking up the rest from reference TRBV28 and TRBJ2-7 gives the full variable domain: DVKVTQSSRYLVKRTGEKVFLECVQDMDHENMFWYRQDPGLGLRLIYFSYDVKMKEKGDIPEGYSVSREKKERFSLILESASTNQTSMYLCASSSLGARQYFGPGTRLTVT.

This chain connects TRBV14 to TRBJ2-1; 7 nucleotides align to TRBD1. After removal of 4 bases from V and 0 bases from J, the junction contained 6 bases not matched to a gene. Germline-derived CDR1 and CDR2 are SGHDN and FVKESK. CDR3 length: 16 amino acids. For the CDR3, the DNA is TGTGCCAGCAGCCGGCACCGGGACAGCTCCTACAATGAGCAGTTCTTC. Translating gives CASSRHRDSSYNEQFF.

The rearrangement joins TRBV19 to TRBJ1-2; D is ambiguous. The CDR3 totals 14 residues. The germline V gene has CDR1 LNHDA and CDR2 SQIVND (reference sequence). V was pared by 4 bases and J by 8 bases, with 17 bases between. The CDR3 protein is CASSTTGGAGGYTF. The CDR3 DNA follows: TGTGCCAGTAGTACGACGGGAGGAGCAGGAGGCTACACCTTC.

CDR3 residues: CASSQVASNNEQFF. CDR3 DNA: TGTGCCAGCAGCCAAGTGGCTAGCAACAATGAGCAGTTCTTC. The V call is TRBV3-1 (or the pseudogene TRBV3-2), the J call TRBJ2-1, with TRBD2 as a possible D gene (5 bases). V was pared by 1 base and J by 5 bases, with 9 bases between. CDR1 and CDR2 from the germline V gene are LGHDT and YNNKEL (reference sequence). CDR3 length: 14 amino acids.